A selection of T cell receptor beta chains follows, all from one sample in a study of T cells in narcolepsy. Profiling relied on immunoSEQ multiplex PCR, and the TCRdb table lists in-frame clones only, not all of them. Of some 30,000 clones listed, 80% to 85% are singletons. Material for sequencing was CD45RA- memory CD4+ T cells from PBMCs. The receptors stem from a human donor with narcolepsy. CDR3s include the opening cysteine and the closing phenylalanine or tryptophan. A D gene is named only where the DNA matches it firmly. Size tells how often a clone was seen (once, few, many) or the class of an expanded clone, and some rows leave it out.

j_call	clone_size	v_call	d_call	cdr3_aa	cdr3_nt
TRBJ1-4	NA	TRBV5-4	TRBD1	CASSSRQGNEKLFF	TGTGCCAGCAGCTCCAGACAGGGGAATGAAAAACTGTTTTTT
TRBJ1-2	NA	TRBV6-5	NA	CASSRSANYGYTF	TGTGCCAGCAGTCGATCAGCTAACTATGGCTACACCTTC
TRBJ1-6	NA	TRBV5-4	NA	CASSLGVGRVAPLHF	TGTGCCAGCAGCTTGGGGGTCGGCCGGGTTGCACCCCTCCACTTT
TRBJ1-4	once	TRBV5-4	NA	CASSLGGSTNEKLFF	TGTGCCAGCAGCTTGGGGGGGTCAACTAATGAAAAACTGTTTTTT
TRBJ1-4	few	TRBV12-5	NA	CASGFGSPGGEKLFF	TGTGCTAGTGGTTTTGGGTCCCCCGGGGGTGAAAAACTGTTTTTT
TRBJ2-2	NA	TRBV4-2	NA	CASSQAGQRRGGDTGELFF	TGTGCCAGCAGCCAGGCGGGGCAGAGGAGGGGGGGCGACACCGGGGAGCTGTTTTTT
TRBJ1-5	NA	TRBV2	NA	CASSVRGNQPQHF	TGTGCCAGCAGTGTTAGGGGGAATCAGCCCCAGCATTTT
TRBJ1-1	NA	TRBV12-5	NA	CASGLGRTVNTEAFF	TGTGCTAGTGGTTTGGGCCGGACAGTGAACACTGAAGCTTTCTTT
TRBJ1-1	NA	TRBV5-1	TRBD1	CASSGRDRGNTEAFF	TGCGCCAGCAGTGGAAGGGACAGGGGGAACACTGAAGCTTTCTTT
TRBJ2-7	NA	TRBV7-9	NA	CASSLSARSTYEQYF	TGTGCCAGCAGCTTATCGGCCAGGTCCACCTACGAGCAGTACTTC
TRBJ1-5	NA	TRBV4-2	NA	CASRGDTSNQPQHF	TGTGCCAGCAGGGGGGACACTAGCAATCAGCCCCAGCATTTT
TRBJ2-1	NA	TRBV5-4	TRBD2	CASSLRAGYNEQFF	TGTGCCAGCAGCTTGCGAGCGGGGTACAATGAGCAGTTCTTC
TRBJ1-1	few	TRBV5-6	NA	CASSRRGPNTEAFF	TGTGCCAGCAGCCGACGCGGGCCTAACACTGAAGCTTTCTTT
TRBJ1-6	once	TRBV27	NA	CASSLFSLVGGSTLHF	TGTGCCAGCAGTTTATTTTCCCTGGTGGGGGGGTCGACCCTCCACTTT
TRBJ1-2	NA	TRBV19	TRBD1	CASNRRGQYGYTF	TGTGCCAGTAACCGCAGGGGGCAGTATGGCTACACCTTC
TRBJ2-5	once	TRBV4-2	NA	CASSQVLGRGETQYF	TGTGCCAGCAGCCAAGTTTTGGGCAGAGGAGAGACCCAGTACTTC
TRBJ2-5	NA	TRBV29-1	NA	CSVRDGGETQYF	TGCAGCGTCCGAGACGGCGGAGAGACCCAGTACTTC
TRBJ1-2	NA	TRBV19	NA	CACKQRTDYGYTF	TGTGCCTGCAAACAAAGGACGGACTATGGCTACACCTTC
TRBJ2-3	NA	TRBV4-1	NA	CASSPPHGPTDTQYF	TGCGCCAGCAGCCCTCCCCACGGACCCACAGATACGCAGTATTTT
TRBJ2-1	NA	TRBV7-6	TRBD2	CASSLIREGQGNEQFF	TGTGCCAGCAGCTTAATACGGGAGGGTCAGGGGAATGAGCAGTTCTTC
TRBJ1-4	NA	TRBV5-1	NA	CASSSDRSTNEKLFF	TGCGCCAGCAGCTCAGACCGCTCAACTAATGAAAAACTGTTTTTT
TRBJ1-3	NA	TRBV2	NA	CASTTDGVGGNTIYF	TGTGCCAGTACGACAGATGGGGTTGGTGGAAACACCATATATTTT
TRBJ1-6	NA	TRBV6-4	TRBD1	CASSLTGSNSPLHF	TGTGCCAGCAGTTTGACAGGGAGCAATTCACCCCTCCACTTT
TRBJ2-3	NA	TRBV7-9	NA	CASSYLQGTGGTDTQYF	TGTGCCAGCAGCTATTTACAGGGGACGGGGGGCACAGATACGCAGTATTTT
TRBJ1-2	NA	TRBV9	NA	CASSLTGGLYGYTF	TGTGCCAGCAGCCTTACGGGGGGCCTCTATGGCTACACCTTC
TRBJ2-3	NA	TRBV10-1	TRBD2	CASRAGGTDTQYF	TGCGCCAGCAGAGCGGGGGGAACAGATACGCAGTATTTT
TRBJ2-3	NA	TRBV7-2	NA	CASSLYRRGNADTQYF	TGTGCCAGCAGCTTATACCGACGGGGGAACGCGGATACGCAGTATTTT
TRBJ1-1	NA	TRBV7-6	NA	CASSPSGGPDTEAFF	TGTGCCAGCAGCCCGTCCGGGGGCCCAGACACTGAAGCTTTCTTT
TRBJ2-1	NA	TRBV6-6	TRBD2	CASSTGTSGGNEQFF	TGTGCCAGCAGTACCGGGACTAGCGGGGGTAATGAGCAGTTCTTC
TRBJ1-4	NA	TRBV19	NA	CASSSPGYEKLFF	TGTGCCAGTAGTTCCCCGGGATATGAAAAACTGTTTTTT
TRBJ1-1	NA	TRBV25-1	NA	CASSSQFTEAFF	TGTGCCAGCAGCAGTCAGTTCACTGAAGCTTTCTTT
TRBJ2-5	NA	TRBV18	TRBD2	CASSRGGSQETQYF	TGTGCCAGCTCTCGCGGGGGATCACAAGAGACCCAGTACTTC
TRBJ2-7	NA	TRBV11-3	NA	CASSQGGTAYSYEQYF	TGTGCCAGCAGCCAGGGGGGGACAGCGTACTCCTACGAGCAGTACTTC
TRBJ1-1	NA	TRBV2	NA	CASRPDRYNTEAFF	TGTGCCAGCAGACCCGACAGGTATAACACTGAAGCTTTCTTT
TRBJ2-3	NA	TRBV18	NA	CASSPGRELSTDTQYF	TGTGCCAGCTCACCAGGCAGGGAGTTGAGCACAGATACGCAGTATTTT
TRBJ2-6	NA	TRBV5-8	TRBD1	CASRPDRVWETGANVLTF	TGTGCCAGCAGACCGGACAGGGTGTGGGAGACTGGGGCCAACGTCCTGACTTTC
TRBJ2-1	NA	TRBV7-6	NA	CASSWGQRGALINNEQFF	TGTGCCAGCAGCTGGGGGCAGCGGGGAGCTCTGATAAACAATGAGCAGTTCTTC